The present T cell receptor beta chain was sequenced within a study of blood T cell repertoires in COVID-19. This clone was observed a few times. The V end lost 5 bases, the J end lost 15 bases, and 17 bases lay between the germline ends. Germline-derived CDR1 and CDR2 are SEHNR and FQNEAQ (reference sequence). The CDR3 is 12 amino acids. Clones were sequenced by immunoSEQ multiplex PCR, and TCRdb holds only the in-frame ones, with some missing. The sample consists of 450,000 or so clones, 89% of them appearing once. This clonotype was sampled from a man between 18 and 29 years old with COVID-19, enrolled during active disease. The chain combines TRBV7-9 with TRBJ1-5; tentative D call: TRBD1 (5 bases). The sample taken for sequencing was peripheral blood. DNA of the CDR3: TGTGCCAGCAGCCCGGACACGACAGCGTGGCATTTT. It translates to CASSPDTTAWHF.